This TCR beta chain was recorded in a study of T-cell memory formation after mild COVID-19. This CDR3 has 12 amino acids. V lost 3 bases, J lost 6 bases, and 7 bases lay in between. Germline V gene sequence: CDR1 SGHRS, CDR2 YFSETQ. TCRdb re-derived calls from the 5' RACE reads in MiXCR, one entry per CDR3 protein. This table has about 290,000 distinct CDR3 sequences, approximately 15% appearing once. This clonotype was observed at least ten times. V is TRBV5-1 and J is TRBJ2-1; no firm D call. This receptor was obtained from a man younger than 35 who had mild COVID-19 (a few samples of this study predate the infection). Cell type and time point are not known. Material for sequencing was PBMCs or a T cell subset sorted from them (not recorded which). The CDR3 loop is CASSSDRNEQFF. In DNA, the CDR3 is TGCGCCAGCAGCTCGGACCGCAATGAGCAGTTCTTC.